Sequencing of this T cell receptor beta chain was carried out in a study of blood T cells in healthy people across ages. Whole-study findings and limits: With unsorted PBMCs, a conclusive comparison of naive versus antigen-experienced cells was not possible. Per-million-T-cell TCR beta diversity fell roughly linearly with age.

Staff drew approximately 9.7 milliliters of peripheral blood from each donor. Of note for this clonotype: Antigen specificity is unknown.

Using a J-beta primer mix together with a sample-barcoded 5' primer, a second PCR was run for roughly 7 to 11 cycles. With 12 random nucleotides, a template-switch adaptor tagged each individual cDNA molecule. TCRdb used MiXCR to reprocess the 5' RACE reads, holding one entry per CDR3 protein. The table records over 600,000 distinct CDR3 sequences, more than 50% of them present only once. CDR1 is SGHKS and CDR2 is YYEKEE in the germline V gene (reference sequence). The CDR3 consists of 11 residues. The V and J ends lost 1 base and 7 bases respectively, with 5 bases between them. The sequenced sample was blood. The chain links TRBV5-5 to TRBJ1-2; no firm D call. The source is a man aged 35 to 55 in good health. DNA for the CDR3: TGTGCCAGCAGCTTGTTGAGTGGCTACACCTTC. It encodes CASSLLSGYTF.